One sample yielded the 19 T cell receptor delta chains listed below, sequenced in a study of gamma-delta T cells after stem cell transplantation. TCRdb re-processed the RT-PCR reads via CATT. The sample consists of around 3,500 delta-chain clones, more than 15% of them appearing once. Sequenced sample: gamma-delta T cells. These receptors all come from a human donor. It is not recorded whose cells these are; they may come from a transplant donor.

In the case of this clone: The junction and the germline gene differ at one end; a read error may be behind it. The V gene is TRDV2, the J gene TRDJ3; TRDD3 matches at 11 bases. This CDR3 comprises 20 residues. Germline V lookup: CDR1 GEAIGNYY, CDR2 EKD. The CDR3 nucleotides read TGTGCCCGTGACACCGTGGGGGATACGTCAAGCTCCTGGGACACCCGACAGATGTTTTTC. It encodes CARDTVGDTSSSWDTRQMFF.

In this sample, this clone turned up a few times. The junction departs from germline at one end; a sequencing error may be responsible. This chain joins TRDV2 and TRDJ1; D is undetermined. The CDR3 loop spans 16 amino acids. Per germline, CDR1 GEAIGNYY and CDR2 EKD. The CDR3 coding sequence is TGTGCCCGTGACACCGTGAACGCGCGGTACACCGATAAACTCATCTTT. Amino acid sequence: CARDTVNARYTDKLIF.

Comment on this clone: Its ends do not fully match the called genes, so a read error is possible. V and J are TRDV1 and TRDJ1, with D uncertain. The CDR3 is made up of 11 amino acids. Germline CDR1 TSWWSYY, CDR2 QGS. CDR3 DNA sequence: TGCTCCGGTGTTAGGCCCGATAAACTCATCTTT. It codes for CSGVRPDKLIF.

With regard to this clone: A much larger clone sits a single nucleotide away, making a read error possible. The V call is TRDV1, the J call TRDJ1; D perhaps matches TRDD3 (6 bases). The germline CDR1 and CDR2 sequences are TSWWSYY and QGS. Deletions cut 2 bases from V and 4 bases from J, with 47 bases between. CDR3 length: 26 amino acids. CDR3 region: CALGEAFTQIPNGLGVAFTHFDKLIF. The CDR3 DNA reads TGTGCTCTTGGGGAAGCCTTCACCCAGATTCCCAACGGGTTGGGGGTGGCGTTTACACATTTCGATAAACTCATCTTT.

This clone was recorded a few times. A far larger clone is one nucleotide away, so this likely arose from a read error. Within the sample, other DNA sequences also encode this same CDR3. The genes are TRDV2 and TRDJ3, with TRDD3 matching 10 bases. From germline, CDR1 is GEAIGNYY and CDR2 EKD. The V segment lost 3 bases and the J segment 0 bases; nucleotides outside the gene matches: 7. This CDR3 contains 19 residues. CDR3 DNA: TGTGCCTGTGACTCGATATTGGGGGATACCTCCTGGGACACCCGACAGATGTTTTTC. Encoded protein: CACDSILGDTSWDTRQMFF.

This clone was seen a few times. The rearrangement links TRDV2 to TRDJ3, with TRDD3 identical over 10 bases. The ends lost 0 bases at V and 0 bases at J; junction bases unmatched: 16. The CDR3 is 23 amino acids. The germline CDR1 and CDR2 sequences are GEAIGNYY and EKD. As DNA, the CDR3 is TGTGCCTGTGACACCGGACTGGGGGATCCGACCAAGCCAAACTCCTGGGACACCCGACAGATGTTTTTC. Translated: CACDTGLGDPTKPNSWDTRQMFF.

V gene TRDV3 combines with J gene TRDJ3; no clear D gene. Trimming took 1 base from V and 4 from J, leaving 14 bases between them. CDR1 is TVYSNPD and CDR2 is GDNSRS in the germline V gene (reference sequence). This CDR3 is built from 16 residues. CDR3 protein: CAFKSRSAWDTRQMFF. The CDR3 nucleotides read TGTGCCTTTAAATCGAGGTCCGCATGGGACACCCGACAGATGTTTTTC.

The rearrangement joins TRDV2 to TRDJ3, with 10 bases identical to TRDD3. J lost 0 bases, V lost 0 bases, and 16 bases had no gene match. In germline, CDR1 is GEAIGNYY, CDR2 EKD. The CDR3 has 23 amino acids. CDR3 protein: CACDTVLEGDTRASSWDTRQMFF. The CDR3 bases are TGTGCCTGTGACACCGTTCTGGAGGGGGATACGCGGGCCAGCTCCTGGGACACCCGACAGATGTTTTTC.

Worth noting for this clone: A much larger clone differs by one base, so this may be a read error. The chain joins TRDV2 to TRDJ1; 7 nucleotides align to TRDD3. V was clipped by 1 base and J by 1 base; unmatched bases: 2. The CDR3 loop spans 14 amino acids. Germline CDR1 and CDR2: GEAIGNYY and EKD. The CDR3 bases are TGTGCCTGTGACACTCTGGGGGCCACCGATAAACTCATCTTT. It is translated as CACDTLGATDKLIF.

Note on this clone: This DNA's translation and the protein TCRdb lists, from a much larger clone, do not match at residue 4, likely due to a read error; the protein shown is translated from the DNA. This chain uses TRDV2 with TRDJ3, with TRDD3 identical over 12 bases. Germline CDR1 GEAIGNYY, CDR2 EKD. V gave up 5 bases and J gave up 0 bases; unmatched junction bases: 7. The length of the CDR3 is 19 residues. The DNA for the CDR3 is TGTGCCTGTGGCTCGATACTGGGGGATACCTCCTGGGACACCCGACAGATGTTTTTC. It specifies CACGSILGDTSWDTRQMFF.

For this clone: This likely stems from a read error, as it lies one base from a far larger clone. This chain uses TRDV2 with TRDJ3, with D perhaps TRDD2 or TRDD3 (5 bases each). The CDR3 extends over 18 amino acids. From germline, CDR1 is GEAIGNYY and CDR2 EKD. The CDR3 here is CACDTASPSSWDARQMFF. The DNA for the CDR3 is TGTGCCTGTGACACCGCGTCTCCTAGCTCCTGGGACGCCCGACAGATGTTTTTC.

This clone appeared a few times. With only one base between it and a far larger clone, this is likely a read error. This chain connects TRDV2 to TRDJ1; D might be TRDD3 (6 bases). Germline loops: CDR1 GEAIGNYY, CDR2 EKD. CDR3 length equals 14 residues. The CDR3 DNA sequence: TGTGCCAGTGAAACCGTGGGGATCACCGATAAACTCATCTTT. It specifies CASETVGITDKLIF.

Turning to this clone: A read error may explain this, as a much larger clone is one base away. This chain joins TRDV2 and TRDJ1; D is uncertain. Germline CDR1 and CDR2: GEAIGNYY and EKD. This CDR3 is 17 amino acids long. The V and J ends lost 5 bases and 0 bases respectively, with 21 bases between them. For the CDR3, the DNA is TGTGCCTGTGCCCCCCGACTTTCCGACACGCACACCGATAAACTCATCTTT. Translating gives CACAPRLSDTHTDKLIF.

Remarks on this clone: A much larger clone lies a single base off, so this may be a read error. The chain joins TRDV2 to TRDJ1, with 10 bases aligning to TRDD3. The CDR3 is made up of 17 amino acids. Per the germline V gene, CDR1 is GEAIGNYY and CDR2 is EKD. Germline trimming cut 1 base from V and 9 bases from J; bases unmatched to any gene: 16. CDR3 DNA sequence: TGTGCCTGTGACACACTACTGGGGGATTTTTTTAATTGGGAACTCATCTTT. Its protein is CACDTLLGDFFNWELIF.

By frequency in the sample, this clone is large (0.1 to 1%). This CDR3 is also generated by other DNA sequences in the sample. This chain uses TRDV2 with TRDJ1; possibly TRDD3 for D (6 bases). Between the trimmed V and J ends, which lost 3 bases and 2 bases, there was a span of 9 bases. Germline loops: CDR1 GEAIGNYY, CDR2 EKD. The CDR3 contains 13 residues. CDR3 residues: CACDGWGTDKLIF. The CDR3 nucleotides are TGTGCCTGTGACGGCTGGGGAACCGATAAACTCATCTTT.

For this clone: The mismatch at residue 8 between this DNA's translation and the TCRdb protein of a much larger clone likely reflects a read error; the protein shown is translated from the DNA. The chain joins TRDV2 to TRDJ2; a possible D gene is TRDD3 (6 bases). CDR3 length: 18 amino acids. Germline CDR1 reads GEAIGNYY; CDR2 reads EKD. Trimming shortened V by 0 bases and J by 4 bases, and 20 bases separated the two germline ends. The CDR3 nucleotides are TGTGCCTGTGACACCGTACATCCGGGGGGAGAACAGACAGCACAACTCTTCTTT. It encodes CACDTVHPGGEQTAQLFF.

In its sample, this clone is large. This sample also contains other DNA sequences that code for the same CDR3. V usage is TRDV1 and J usage is TRDJ1, with a weak D call TRDD3 (6 bases). Trimming shortened V by 2 bases and J by 4 bases, and 47 bases separated the two germline ends. Per germline, CDR1 TSWWSYY and CDR2 QGS. The CDR3 consists of 26 residues. The CDR3 is CALGETFTQIPNGLGVAFTHFDKLIF. The CDR3 DNA reads TGTGCTCTTGGGGAAACCTTCACCCAGATTCCCAACGGGTTGGGGGTGGCGTTTACACATTTCGATAAACTCATCTTT.

Notes on this clone: Germline and junction disagree at one end, which may indicate a read error. This rearrangement joins TRDV2 to TRDJ2, with 10 bases that match TRDD3. Per germline, CDR1 GEAIGNYY and CDR2 EKD. The CDR3 sequence is 19 residues long. The CDR3 reads CACDPITGGSQAFTAHLFF. CDR3 DNA sequence: TGTGCCTGTGACCCTATTACTGGGGGATCTCAAGCTTTTACAGCACACCTCTTCTTT.

This clone was seen only a few times. This rearrangement joins TRDV2 to TRDJ1; D is uncertain. Germline V CDR1 and CDR2: GEAIGNYY, EKD. V lost 0 bases and J lost 10, with 23 bases in between. The CDR3 has 16 residues. CDR3 DNA: TGTGCCTGTGACACCGTCCAGCACCTGGAAAAAGGTAGACTCATCTTT. This sequence encodes CACDTVQHLEKGRLIF.